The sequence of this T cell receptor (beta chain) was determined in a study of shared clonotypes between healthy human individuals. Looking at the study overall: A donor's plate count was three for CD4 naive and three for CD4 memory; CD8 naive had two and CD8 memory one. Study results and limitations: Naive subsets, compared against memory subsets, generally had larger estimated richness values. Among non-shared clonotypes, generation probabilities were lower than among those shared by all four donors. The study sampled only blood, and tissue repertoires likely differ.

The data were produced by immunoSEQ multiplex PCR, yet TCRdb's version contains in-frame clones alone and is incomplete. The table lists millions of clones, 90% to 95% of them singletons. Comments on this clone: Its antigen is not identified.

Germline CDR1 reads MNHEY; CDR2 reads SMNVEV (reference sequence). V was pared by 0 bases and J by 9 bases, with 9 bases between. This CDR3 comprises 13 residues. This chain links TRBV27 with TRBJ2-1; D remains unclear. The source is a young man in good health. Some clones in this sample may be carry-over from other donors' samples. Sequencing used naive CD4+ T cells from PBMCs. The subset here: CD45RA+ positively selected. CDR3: CASSLSSESEQFF. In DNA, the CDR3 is TGTGCCAGCAGTTTATCCTCAGAAAGTGAGCAGTTCTTC.